A single T cell receptor (beta chain) is shown here with its context. Its antigen is currently unknown. These data originate in a study of CXCR3-negative and CXCR3-positive naive CD8 T cells. Study as a whole: Sequencing gave about 140 million TRB reads overall, about 1.5 +/- 0.3 million per library.

At 300,000 cells each, triplicate sorts were carried out for each CD8+ T cell subset. Naive CD8+ T cells were CD45RO-CCR7+CD27+CD95-. General observations from the study: Against CXCR3-negative naive cells, CXCR3-positive naive cells showed more hydrophobic TRB CDR3s. Both naive subsets had comparably high diversity; memory CD8+ cells much lower.

5' RACE that incorporated UMI labels was used to prepare the TRB cDNA libraries. TCRdb derives one entry per CDR3 protein from the 5' RACE reads, leaving out DNA. This sample's table reports some 120,000 distinct CDR3 sequences. The sample consisted of naive CXCR3+ CD8+ T cells from blood. Subset in this sample: CD45RO-CCR7+CD27+CD95- naive CD8+ T cells expressing CXCR3 (TNR3+). The clonotype comes from a human donor in good health. Some clones in this sample may be carry-over from other donors' samples.

CDR3 region: CASRLDGDNSPLHF. The chain is built from TRBV7-2 and TRBJ1-6. The CDR3 spans 14 residues. Per germline, CDR1 SGHTA and CDR2 FQGNSA.